The clone carrying this TCR beta chain was counted a few times. Its specificity is unknown. This sample was taken from a study of cytomegalovirus exposure and HLA in healthy donors. The overall study: An early release of data contained 75 million to 100 million unique TCRs, which came from HLA-typed donors.

The PCR was carried out with 60 Vbeta primers and 13 Jbeta primers. Using immunoSEQ multiplex PCR, the repertoire was profiled, and TCRdb retains in-frame clones only, with some absent. The sample yields around 200,000 clones, 70% to 85% seen once. The CDR3 contains 16 residues. With 5 bases clipped from V and 7 bases from J, the junction kept 14 bases outside the gene matches. CDR1 and CDR2 (germline): SGHTA, FQGNSA. Overall study results and limits: TCR association rates varied by HLA locus in a later analysis, with DRB1 highest and HLA-C lowest.

The J gene is TRBJ2-5, the V gene TRBV7-2; 9 bases are a match to TRBD1. The sequenced material came from PBMCs. The receptor's source is a woman aged 35 to 49 in good health and CMV-seronegative. The CDR3 region is CASSGRDRVPEGTQYF. As DNA, the CDR3 is TGTGCCAGCAGCGGCCGGGACAGGGTCCCCGAAGGGACCCAGTACTTC.